This paragraph covers one T cell receptor beta chain sequence. For every subset, genomic DNA was evenly distributed across several immunoSEQ plates. Sequencing used immunoSEQ multiplex PCR; TCRdb keeps in-frame clones, though not all of them. The table records some 2.3 million clones, approximately 95% of them present only once. The data originate from a study of shared clonotypes between healthy human individuals. On the study more broadly: The cohort had two women and a few men, ages 18 to 49. Each donor had three CD4 naive, three CD4 memory, two CD8 naive and one CD8 memory plate.

V lost 2 bases to trimming and J lost 3 bases; unmatched junction nucleotides: 12. The CDR3 runs to 17 residues. Germline loops: CDR1 SEHNR, CDR2 FQNEAQ (reference sequence). Sequencing used naive CD4+ T cells from PBMCs. Subset denoted: CD45RA+ positively selected. The chain employs TRBV7-9 and TRBJ1-2; TRBD1 agrees at 7 bases. This receptor was identified in a young man in good health. Some clones in this sample may be carry-over from other donors' samples. The CDR3 sequence is CASSLPILRQGHYGYTF. For the CDR3, the DNA is TGTGCCAGCAGCTTACCCATCCTTCGACAGGGACACTATGGCTACACCTTC. Full variable domain (remainder filled in from reference TRBV7-9 and TRBJ1-2): DTGVSQNPRHKITKRGQNVTFRCDPISEHNRLYWYRQTLGQGPEFLTYFQNEAQLEKSRLLSDRFSAERPKGSFSTLEIQRTEQGDSAMYLCASSLPILRQGHYGYTFGSGTRLTVV.